This TCR beta chain was sequenced during a study of CD8 T cells in ankylosing spondylitis. Notes on the study in general: Both synovial fluid and blood in reactive arthritis had previously been reported to carry some motif variants. Matched ankylosing spondylitis synovial fluid reportedly showed significant enrichment of disease-linked clones. A TCR beta motif of 8 or 9 highly homologous variants appeared characteristic of ankylosing spondylitis blood. Relatively scarce in peripheral blood, disease-linked clones were CD8+.

As for this clonotype: The antigen is undetermined.

Quantitative barcoded 5'-RACE was used to prepare TCR beta libraries. TCRdb re-derived calls from the 5' RACE reads in MiXCR, one entry per CDR3 protein. The table lists around 480,000 distinct CDR3 sequences, 15% to 20% of them singletons. CDR3 length equals 14 residues. Trimming removed 6 bases at V and 7 bases at J, with 13 bases between. CDR1 is MNHNS, CDR2 SASEGT, per germline. Sequencing input: blood, either unsorted or a sorted T cell fraction (not recorded which). The source of this sequence is a male donor with ankylosing spondylitis. The chain carries TRBV6-1 and TRBJ1-6, with D unresolved. This CDR3 reads CASSPPSRNSPLHF. CDR3 in DNA: TGTGCCAGCAGCCCCCCATCTAGAAATTCACCCCTCCACTTT.